The rows below give T cell receptor beta chains drawn from one sample of a study of blood T cell repertoires in COVID-19. Generated by immunoSEQ multiplex PCR, the TCRdb table keeps only in-frame clones and is missing some. The sample consists of roughly 120,000 clones, approximately 87% of them appearing once. Sequencing used peripheral blood. The receptors derive from a woman between 50 and 59 years old with acute or convalescent COVID-19. The CDR3 runs from the conserved cysteine through the conserved F or W. Each record gives: J gene, D gene, clone size, V gene, CDR3 DNA, CDR3 protein. The D gene is left open where the match is weak. Clone sizes are given selectively: once, few, many, or a class where the clone is expanded.

>TRBJ2-1|.|.|TRBV10-3
TGTGCCATCAGTGAGAGAGGGAGCAGTACTAATGAGCAGTTCTTC
CAISERGSSTNEQFF
>TRBJ2-1|TRBD1|once|TRBV5-1
TGCGCCAGCAGCTTGGTAGGGACAGGGGGATACAATGAGCAGTTCTTC
CASSLVGTGGYNEQFF
>TRBJ1-2|.|.|TRBV2
TGTGCCAGCAACAGGGAAAGCCGAATCACTAGGGACTACACCTTC
CASNRESRITRDYTF
>TRBJ1-2|TRBD1|.|TRBV11-2
TGTGCCAGCAGCTTAGAGGGACAGGGTGGCTACACCTTC
CASSLEGQGGYTF
>TRBJ1-6|.|.|TRBV3-1/TRBV3-2
TGTGCCAGCAGCCAAGATGCAGGGTCAGTTGGTAATTCACCCCTCCACTTT
CASSQDAGSVGNSPLHF
>TRBJ1-1|.|.|TRBV24-1
TGTGCCACCAGTGATTTTAACAGGCCCGCTTTCTTT
CATSDFNRPAFF
>TRBJ1-2|TRBD1|once|TRBV9
TGTGCCAGCAGCGTGCCGGGACAGGCTATGAGGGGCTACACCTTC
CASSVPGQAMRGYTF
>TRBJ1-1|.|.|TRBV29-1
TGCAGCGTTGGCCGCGGCGGGACTGAAGCTTTCTTT
CSVGRGGTEAFF
>TRBJ1-1|TRBD1|few|TRBV11-1
TGTGCCAGCAGCTTCGCAGGGGGCAGGACTGAAGCTTTCTTT
CASSFAGGRTEAFF
>TRBJ2-3|TRBD2|.|TRBV13
TGTGCCAGCAGCTTGGGGCGGGGGGGCACAGATACGCAGTATTTT
CASSLGRGGTDTQYF
>TRBJ1-5|TRBD1|.|TRBV19
TGTGCCAGTAGTATTAGGACAGGGAACAATCAGCCCCAGCATTTT
CASSIRTGNNQPQHF
>TRBJ1-1|TRBD1|.|TRBV19
TGTGCCAGTTCGGGACAGGGGAAAACTGAAGCTTTCTTT
CASSGQGKTEAFF
>TRBJ2-3|.|.|TRBV5-1
TGCGCCAGCAGCTTGGCCGGTGGGGAGGTTAGCACAGATACGCAGTATTTT
CASSLAGGEVSTDTQYF
>TRBJ2-2|TRBD2|.|TRBV5-1
TGCGCCAGCCAAGCGGGGTTCAGGGACACCGGGGAGCTGTTTTTT
CASQAGFRDTGELFF
>TRBJ1-6|TRBD1|.|TRBV18
TGTGCCAGCTCATCGAACAGGGGTTATAGAAATTCACCCCTCCACTTT
CASSSNRGYRNSPLHF